This T cell receptor (beta chain) was sequenced during a study of control samples from healthy donors and cancer patients (dated by TCRdb to the early 2020s). CDR1 and CDR2 were assigned from the germline V gene as SGHRS and YFSETQ. The CDR3 contains 16 residues, cysteine and phenylalanine counted. CDR3 DNA only is kept here, 48 bases in frame from base 1. V sheds 4 bases and J sheds 0 bases, leaving 14 bases between their ends. The library was made by the immunoSEQ multiplex PCR assay. TCRdb provides this immuneACCESS table in a form limited to in-frame rearrangements. Some clones are lacking; in checked studies, under half of them reflect an unresolved V gene, and why the rest are absent is not known. For this sample the table gives about 120,000 clones, of which 88% were detected only once. The leading ten clones occupy less than 3.5% of the sample. About this clone: Its cognate antigen has yet to be identified. Within one base of it there is no much larger clone, and no base qualities were kept.

The sample was blood. The rearrangement joined TRBV5-1 to TRBJ2-4; the D gene is unclear. The receptor comes from a man aged 35 to 55 in good health. The DNA is as follows: TGCGCCAGCAGCCCGGGCTTGGGTCTAGCCAAAAACATTCAGTACTTC. Translated, this is CASSPGLGLAKNIQYF.